Included here is one T cell receptor beta chain sequence, with context. These data originate in a study of blood T cell repertoires in COVID-19. TCRdb's table, derived via immunoSEQ multiplex PCR, lists solely in-frame clones and lacks some. The sample consists of about 59,000 clones, about four fifths of them appearing once. The CDR3 has 13 residues. Germline CDR1 SEHNR, CDR2 FQNEAQ (reference sequence). V lost 2 bases and J lost 3, with 5 bases in between. The sequencing sample was made of peripheral blood. The sequence was collected from a woman older than 75 with acute or convalescent COVID-19. This chain links TRBV7-9 with TRBJ1-5; D gene unclear. CDR3 coding DNA: TGTGCCAGCAGCTTAAGCACCAATCAGCCCCAGCATTTT. Translation: CASSLSTNQPQHF.